The clone carrying this TCR beta chain came up once. Clones were sequenced by immunoSEQ multiplex PCR, and TCRdb holds only the in-frame ones, with some missing. The sample lists 77,000 or so clones, roughly 76% seen once, with 25% to 30% in the top ten. The CDR3 spans 15 residues. Trimming left V 8 bases short and J 0 bases short, with 16 bases between. This sample is drawn from a study of blood T cell repertoires in COVID-19. The source is a woman aged 80 or older with active or convalescent COVID-19. This rearrangement joins TRBV23-1 to TRBJ1-1; the D gene is possibly TRBD1 (5 bases). TRBV23-1 is treated as an ORF (open reading frame) with a function not yet certain. Material: peripheral blood. The CDR3 region has the DNA TGCGCCAGCCGCCGGGGAGGGGATATGAACACTGAAGCTTTCTTT. Protein product: CASRRGGDMNTEAFF.